Listed here are 14 T cell receptor beta chains from one sample, sequenced in a study of blood T cell repertoires in COVID-19. The table came from immunoSEQ multiplex PCR; TCRdb's copy has only in-frame clones and leaves some out. The table records about 39,000 clones, 86% of them present only once. Sequencing was performed on peripheral blood. These receptors were taken from a man in his sixties or seventies with acute or convalescent COVID-19.

The CDR3 reads CATSREMTGKNEKLFF. DNA for the CDR3: TGTGCCACCAGCAGAGAAATGACAGGGAAAAATGAAAAACTGTTTTTT. V gene TRBV15 combines with J gene TRBJ1-4; 7 bases match TRBD1. The germline CDR1 and CDR2 sequences are LNHNV and YYDKDF (reference sequence). This CDR3 contains 16 residues. V was clipped by 0 bases and J by 5 bases; unmatched bases: 6.

The chain combines TRBV30 with TRBJ2-7; perhaps TRBD2 as D (6 bases). The CDR3 contains 13 residues. CDR1 is GTSNPN, CDR2 SVGIG, per germline (reference sequence). The V gene lost 7 bases and the J gene lost 4 bases, with 17 bases spanning the gap. This CDR3 reads CASTPAGRYEQYF. CDR3 nucleotides: TGTGCCTCAACCCCCGCAGGGAGGTACGAGCAGTACTTC.

This clone appeared once. The genes are TRBV6-5 and TRBJ1-4, with 9 bases lining up with TRBD1. The V segment lost 6 bases and the J segment 8 bases; nucleotides outside the gene matches: 7. The germline gives CDR1 MNHEY, CDR2 SVGAGI. The CDR3 loop spans 14 amino acids. The CDR3 DNA sequence: TGTGCCAGCAGCTTTGGGACAGGGAGAGAAAAACTGTTTTTT. It yields the protein CASSFGTGREKLFF.

This chain joins TRBV15 and TRBJ2-3, with D possibly being TRBD2 (6 bases). V was cut by 1 base and J by 2 bases, with 13 bases left in between. Germline V gene sequence: CDR1 LNHNV, CDR2 YYDKDF (reference sequence). The CDR3 is made up of 16 amino acids. In DNA, the CDR3 is TGTGCCACCAGCAGAGGACGACTAGGCGCCACAGATACGCAGTATTTT. Translating gives CATSRGRLGATDTQYF.

This clone was counted a single time. The chain has TRBV14 and TRBJ1-4; the D gene is possibly TRBD1 (5 bases). CDR1 is SGHDN and CDR2 is FVKESK in the germline V gene. Trimming shortened V by 4 bases and J by 9 bases, and 24 bases separated the two germline ends. The CDR3 is 17 amino acids. CDR3 nucleotides: TGTGCCAGCAGCCCGTTAATCGGACCGCCCGGGGGTAAAAAACTGTTTTTT. This codes for CASSPLIGPPGGKKLFF.

The chain employs TRBV18 and TRBJ2-5; TRBD1 is a possible D gene (6 bases). The ends were cut back, 3 bases at V and 3 bases at J, with 8 bases in the middle. This CDR3 is built from 13 residues. CDR1 and CDR2 (germline): KGHSH, LQKENI. The CDR3 DNA follows: TGTGCCAGCTCACCCCGGACAGAAGAGACCCAGTACTTC. Its translation is CASSPRTEETQYF.

This clone appeared a single time. This chain connects TRBV12-5 to TRBJ1-5; 10 bases line up with TRBD1. CDR3 length: 17 amino acids. CDR1 and CDR2 (germline): LGHNT, FRNRAP. After removal of 0 bases from V and 7 bases from J, the junction contained 9 bases not matched to a gene. The CDR3, as DNA: TGTGCTAGTGGTTTGGTACCCCTATGGACAGGGGGGCAGCCCCAGCATTTT. Translating it yields CASGLVPLWTGGQPQHF.

This clone occurred a few times. The chain combines TRBV6-5 with TRBJ1-2; no reliable D call. Trimming took off 6 bases at V and 4 bases at J, with 15 bases between the two ends. Per the germline V gene, CDR1 is MNHEY and CDR2 is SVGAGI. The CDR3 runs to 14 residues. The CDR3 DNA is TGTGCCAGCAGGATAGCTGGAGGCCGCTATGGCTACACCTTC. Translated: CASRIAGGRYGYTF.

This chain uses TRBV6-5 with TRBJ1-4; possible D gene TRBD1, 5 bases. The CDR3 loop spans 14 amino acids. V shed 6 bases and J shed 10 bases, with 18 bases lying between them. Germline CDR1 reads MNHEY; CDR2 reads SVGAGI. The CDR3 sequence: CASRGGVEVGKLFF. As DNA, the CDR3 is TGTGCCAGCAGGGGAGGGGTTGAAGTTGGAAAACTGTTTTTT.

The chain is built from TRBV6-1 and TRBJ1-3; 11 bases align to TRBD1. The CDR3 is made up of 18 amino acids. V was pared by 1 base and J by 0 bases, with 5 bases of the junction left unmatched. From germline, CDR1 is MNHNS and CDR2 SASEGT. The CDR3 here is CASSEGTGGAASGNTIYF. CDR3 coding DNA: TGTGCCAGCAGTGAAGGGACAGGGGGCGCCGCCTCTGGAAACACCATATATTTT.

The chain links TRBV4-2 to TRBJ2-3, with 8 bases lining up with TRBD2. With 8 bases clipped from V and 1 base from J, the junction kept 11 bases outside the gene matches. The CDR3 length is 16 residues. Germline lookup yields CDR1 LGHNA and CDR2 YNFKEQ. The CDR3 DNA is TGTGCCAGCTCAATCAGAGCGGGAGCGGGCACAGATACGCAGTATTTT. Its translation: CASSIRAGAGTDTQYF.

The chain uses TRBV7-2 and TRBJ2-7; D remains unclear. The CDR3 sequence is 14 residues long. CDR1 SGHTA and CDR2 FQGNSA come from the germline V gene. Trimming left V 1 base short and J 2 bases short, with 9 bases between. The CDR3 reads CASSLGRRTYEQYF. The DNA of the CDR3 is TGTGCCAGCAGCTTAGGACGGAGAACCTACGAGCAGTACTTC.

The V call is TRBV18, the J call TRBJ2-3, with 9 bases aligning to TRBD2. The CDR3 covers 17 residues. Per the germline V gene, CDR1 is KGHSH and CDR2 is LQKENI. V dropped 1 base and J dropped 2; count of bases not matched to a gene: 7. CDR3 region: CASSPRSLAGNTDTQYF. CDR3 nucleotide sequence: TGTGCCAGCTCACCACGTTCCCTAGCGGGAAACACAGATACGCAGTATTTT.

The chain recombines TRBV4-2 with TRBJ1-1; TRBD1 might be the D (6 bases). Between the trimmed V and J ends, which lost 4 bases and 3 bases, there was a span of 9 bases. Germline loops: CDR1 LGHNA, CDR2 YNFKEQ. This CDR3 is built from 13 residues. The CDR3 protein is CASSPEGDTEAFF. The CDR3 DNA reads TGTGCCAGCAGCCCCGAGGGGGACACTGAAGCTTTCTTT.